Below, 8 T cell receptor beta chains from the same sample are listed, as sequenced in a study of naive and memory T cell subsets. Two oligonucleotides, mixed equimolar, formed the beta constant-region primer covering TRBC1 and TRBC2. Ligated cDNA was amplified by four rounds of PCR with nested alpha and beta constant-region primers and SP2. TCRdb ran MiXCR on the UMI-ligation and nested PCR reads and lists one entry per CDR3 protein. Found here are about 120,000 distinct CDR3 sequences, roughly 36% of them singletons; the top ten hold roughly 0.9%. Sequencing was carried out using central memory CD4+ T cells from blood. Receptors were obtained from a human donor in good health.

The rearrangement joins TRBV5-1 to TRBJ2-1; 7 bases line up with TRBD2. The CDR3 is made up of 17 amino acids. Germline V lookup: CDR1 SGHRS, CDR2 YFSETQ. V dropped 6 bases and J dropped 8; count of bases not matched to a gene: 20. This CDR3 is CASMVSISWEGRHEQFF. CDR3 in DNA: TGCGCCAGCATGGTTTCCATTTCGTGGGAGGGCCGTCATGAGCAGTTCTTC.

The chain links TRBV19 to TRBJ2-2; possible D gene TRBD1, 6 bases. With 6 bases removed from V and 1 base from J, the gap between germline ends came to 6 bases. CDR1 is LNHDA, CDR2 SQIVND, per germline (reference sequence). This CDR3 is built from 13 residues. The CDR3 nucleotides read TGTGCCAGTAGGACAGGGAACACCGGGGAGCTGTTTTTT. Residues: CASRTGNTGELFF.

This clonotype has ten or more counts. J is TRBJ2-5 and V is TRBV6-5; D not resolved. The V end was cut by 4 bases, the J end by 5 bases, with 8 bases between. The germline V gene has CDR1 MNHEY and CDR2 SVGAGI. This CDR3 region has 12 residues. CDR3: CASSSSSETQYF. CDR3 DNA sequence: TGTGCCAGCAGTTCCTCGTCGGAGACCCAGTACTTC.

This clonotype was seen a few times. The genes are TRBV19 and TRBJ2-1; tentative D call: TRBD2 (5 bases). The CDR3 runs to 14 residues. With 8 bases removed from V and 4 bases from J, the gap between germline ends came to 15 bases. CDR1 is LNHDA and CDR2 is SQIVND in the germline V gene (reference sequence). This CDR3 is CASSGLRGYNEQFF. The CDR3, as DNA: TGTGCCAGTTCCGGACTCCGTGGGTACAATGAGCAGTTCTTC.

This chain uses TRBV6-1 with TRBJ2-7; 9 positions agree with TRBD2. This CDR3 contains 13 residues. From germline, CDR1 is MNHNS and CDR2 SASEGT. The V segment lost 4 bases and the J segment 6 bases; nucleotides outside the gene matches: 4. CDR3 sequence: CASSAGLASEQYF. For the CDR3, the DNA is TGTGCCAGCAGTGCCGGACTAGCGAGCGAGCAGTACTTC.

This clonotype was picked up a small number of times. V and J are TRBV5-1 and TRBJ2-1; D remains ambiguous. The V end lost 6 bases, the J end lost 2 bases, and 12 bases lay between the germline ends. The CDR3 loop spans 14 amino acids. CDR1 and CDR2 (germline): SGHRS, YFSETQ. CDR3 nucleotide sequence: TGCGCCAGCAAGTGGAGTGGAGCCTACAATGAGCAGTTCTTC. Protein product: CASKWSGAYNEQFF.

This clonotype has only a few counts. The rearrangement joins TRBV30 to TRBJ2-7; 12 bases are a match to TRBD2. Trimming removed 3 bases from V and 5 bases from J; junction bases left unmatched: 5. The CDR3 contains 14 residues. CDR1 is GTSNPN, CDR2 SVGIG, per germline (reference sequence). The CDR3 sequence: CAWRRLAGAHEQYF. The CDR3 nucleotides read TGTGCCTGGAGGAGACTAGCGGGAGCCCACGAGCAGTACTTC.

V and J are TRBV5-1 and TRBJ2-1; TRBD1 aligns across 9 bases. CDR1 and CDR2 from the germline V gene are SGHRS and YFSETQ. Trimming cost V 6 bases and J 7 bases; bases outside gene matches: 8. The length of the CDR3 is 14 residues. The DNA for the CDR3 is TGCGCCAGCAACGCTGGACAGGGGTATAATGAGCAGTTCTTC. Residues: CASNAGQGYNEQFF.